The 20 T cell receptor beta chains below were found in one sample sequenced in a study of cytomegalovirus exposure and HLA in healthy donors. The PCR was carried out with 60 Vbeta primers and 13 Jbeta primers. Sequencing used immunoSEQ multiplex PCR; TCRdb keeps in-frame clones, though not all of them. The sample gives 160,000 or so clones, approximately 80% of which show up once; about 10% is in the top ten. Sequenced input: PBMCs. These receptors were obtained from a man aged 50 to 59 in good health and CMV-seropositive.

This chain joins TRBV7-6 and TRBJ2-1, with 9 bases that match TRBD2. Germline loops: CDR1 SGHVS, CDR2 FNYEAQ. The CDR3 has 13 amino acids. The junction had 5 bases not matched to a gene; V was cut back by 5 bases and J by 9 bases. The CDR3 reads CASSRGLASEQFF. The CDR3 DNA sequence: TGTGCCAGCAGCAGGGGACTAGCTAGTGAGCAGTTCTTC. Combining the CDR3 with reference TRBV7-6 and TRBJ2-1 gives the whole variable domain GAGVSQSPRYKVTKRGQDVALRCDPISGHVSLYWYRQALGQGPEFLTYFNYEAQQDKSGLPNDRFSAERPEGSISTLTIQRTEQRDSAMYRCASSRGLASEQFFGPGTRLTVL.

This chain connects TRBV7-8 to TRBJ1-4; 7 bases map to TRBD1. The J segment lost 5 bases and the V segment lost 2 bases, leaving 5 bases of the junction unmatched. Germline CDR1 and CDR2: SGHVS and FQNEAQ. The CDR3 totals 15 residues. The CDR3 DNA reads as TGTGCCAGCAGCTTAAACCGGGACAGCAATGAAAAACTGTTTTTT. Its protein product is CASSLNRDSNEKLFF.

This rearrangement joins TRBV10-3 to TRBJ1-2, with 8 bases lining up with TRBD1. The V and J ends lost 6 bases and 7 bases, in that order; junction bases with no gene match: 19. There are 17 residues in the CDR3. Germline V lookup: CDR1 ENHRY, CDR2 SYGVKD. The CDR3 sequence is CAIRIIYRGTVEGGYTF. In DNA form, the CDR3 reads TGTGCCATCAGGATCATATACAGGGGGACAGTAGAGGGTGGCTACACCTTC.

The gene calls are TRBV6-5 and TRBJ2-1, with 8 bases lining up with TRBD2. CDR1 is MNHEY and CDR2 is SVGAGI in the germline V gene. The V and J ends lost 6 bases and 7 bases, in that order; junction bases with no gene match: 8. The CDR3 is made up of 14 amino acids. CDR3 in amino acids: CASRRAGAPNEQFF. In DNA, the CDR3 is TGTGCCAGCAGGAGAGCGGGGGCCCCAAATGAGCAGTTCTTC.

This clone occurred a few times. This chain connects TRBV5-1 to TRBJ2-1; 8 bases fit TRBD1. Germline CDR1 SGHRS, CDR2 YFSETQ. V dropped 2 bases and J dropped 5; count of bases not matched to a gene: 6. There are 15 residues in the CDR3. CDR3: CASSFTGGGNNEQFF. Written as DNA, the CDR3 is TGCGCCAGCAGCTTTACAGGGGGAGGAAACAATGAGCAGTTCTTC.

The rearrangement joins TRBV6-5 to TRBJ2-2; no reliable D call. CDR1 is MNHEY and CDR2 is SVGAGI in the germline V gene. Trimming stripped 6 bases from V and 6 bases from J, with 11 bases between. This CDR3 is 13 amino acids long. The DNA of the CDR3 is TGTGCCAGCAGGAGGTATGACGCCGGGGAGCTGTTTTTT. Encoded protein: CASRRYDAGELFF.

A word on this clone: Other nucleotide sequences from this sample produce the same CDR3. The chain employs TRBV5-6 and TRBJ2-1, with 9 nucleotides matching TRBD1. The CDR3 contains 15 residues. Per germline, CDR1 SGHDT and CDR2 YYEEEE. Trimming took 2 bases from V and 2 from J; bases not matched to a gene: 2. This CDR3 reads CASSFGDRAYNEQFF. CDR3 nucleotide sequence: TGTGCCAGCAGCTTTGGGGACAGGGCCTACAATGAGCAGTTCTTC.

The chain recombines TRBV28 with TRBJ2-7; D perhaps matches TRBD2 (6 bases). The CDR3 contains 13 residues. Trimming removed 6 bases from V and 3 bases from J, with 12 bases in between. Germline values: CDR1 MDHEN, CDR2 SYDVKM. CDR3 sequence reads: CASSPGRSYEQYF. The CDR3, as DNA: TGTGCCAGCAGCCCCGGGAGAAGCTACGAGCAGTACTTC.

Comments on this clone: The DNA is omitted, as the CDR3 cannot be located on it reliably, and the CDR3 follows TCRdb's listing. The J gene is TRBJ2-7, the V gene TRBV12-2; the table's D call TRBD1 went unverified against the DNA. TRBV12-2 corresponds to a pseudogene. The CDR3 spans 18 amino acids, including both terminal residues. CDR3 sequence: CASRLVGKGTGSSYEQYF.

The chain employs TRBV6-5 and TRBJ2-7; D not resolved. CDR3 length equals 15 residues. Looked up from germline, CDR1 is MNHEY and CDR2 is SVGAGI. Trimming cost V 6 bases and J 1 base, with 16 bases left between them. Here the CDR3 reads CASSPSASVSYEQYF. The CDR3 DNA reads TGTGCCAGCAGCCCGTCCGCATCAGTATCCTACGAGCAGTACTTC.

The chain couples TRBV9 to TRBJ2-3; 10 nucleotides match TRBD2. Germline values: CDR1 SGDLS, CDR2 YYNGEE. This CDR3 region has 16 residues. The junction had 13 bases not matched to a gene; V was cut back by 7 bases and J by 5 bases. This CDR3 reads CASASPSGRSLDTQYF. As DNA, the CDR3 is TGTGCCAGCGCCTCGCCTAGCGGGAGATCTTTAGATACGCAGTATTTT.

This clone was seen only a few times. The chain combines TRBV19 with TRBJ2-7, with D perhaps TRBD1 (6 bases). The V end was cut by 2 bases, the J end by 0 bases, with 11 bases between. CDR3 length: 15 amino acids. Germline V gives CDR1 LNHDA, CDR2 SQIVND (reference sequence). CDR3 bases: TGTGCCAGTAGTATACAAAGGGGGTCCTCCTACGAGCAGTACTTC. Translated, it gives CASSIQRGSSYEQYF. The variable domain in full, completed from reference TRBV19 and TRBJ2-7, reads DGGITQSPKYLFRKEGQNVTLSCEQNLNHDAMYWYRQDPGQGLRLIYYSQIVNDFQKGDIAEGYSVSREKKESFPLTVTSAQKNPTAFYLCASSIQRGSSYEQYFGPGTRLTVT.

The chain couples TRBV6-1 to TRBJ2-7, with D perhaps matching TRBD2 (6 bases). CDR1 and CDR2 (germline): MNHNS, SASEGT. The CDR3 consists of 14 residues. V lost 1 base and J lost 6, with 13 bases in between. In nucleotides, the CDR3 is TGTGCCAGCAGTGAAGGCGGAGGGGTCCTCGAGCAGTACTTC. This codes for CASSEGGGVLEQYF.

This chain connects TRBV4-2 to TRBJ2-3; tentative D call: TRBD2 (7 bases). Germline-derived CDR1 and CDR2 are LGHNA and YNFKEQ. V was shortened by 0 bases and J by 3 bases, with 10 bases between the two germline ends. This CDR3 comprises 15 residues. The CDR3 region is CASSQEGRGTDTQYF. In nucleotides, the CDR3 is TGTGCCAGCAGCCAAGAGGGGAGGGGGACAGATACGCAGTATTTT.

This clone was detected only a few times. The chain links TRBV30 to TRBJ2-7; TRBD1 matches 7 bases. Germline V gene data show CDR1 as GTSNPN and CDR2 as SVGIG (reference sequence). The CDR3 loop spans 15 amino acids. The trim removed 1 base at V and 7 bases at J, leaving 13 bases unmatched. DNA for the CDR3: TGTGCCTGGAGTGCCAAGACAGGGCCGCCCGATGAGCAGTACTTC. This encodes CAWSAKTGPPDEQYF.

The V and J genes are TRBV28 and TRBJ2-7; 9 bases map to TRBD2. This CDR3 contains 16 residues. Germline loops: CDR1 MDHEN, CDR2 SYDVKM. V lost 6 bases to trimming and J lost 2 bases; unmatched junction nucleotides: 11. The CDR3 DNA follows: TGTGCCAGCAGCCCCCACCAAGCGGGGGGCACCTACGAGCAGTACTTC. It codes for CASSPHQAGGTYEQYF.

CDR3 amino acids: CASSPGLGAFYEQYF. DNA for the CDR3: TGTGCCAGCAGTCCCGGCCTGGGGGCCTTCTACGAGCAGTACTTC. V is TRBV27 and J is TRBJ2-7; a weak D match, TRBD1 (6 bases). V gave up 5 bases and J gave up 3 bases, with 17 bases separating them. Germline V gene data show CDR1 as MNHEY and CDR2 as SMNVEV (reference sequence). The CDR3 totals 15 residues.

This clone was observed a handful of times. The V gene is TRBV2, the J gene TRBJ1-5; D is uncertain. Trimming took off 3 bases at V and 0 bases at J, with 9 bases between the two ends. Germline-derived CDR1 and CDR2 are SNHLY and FYNNEI. The length of the CDR3 is 15 residues. The CDR3 is CASSDNSYSNQPQHF. The CDR3 DNA follows: TGTGCCAGCAGTGATAACAGCTATAGCAATCAGCCCCAGCATTTT. The variable domain in full, with the rest retrieved from reference TRBV2 and TRBJ1-5, is EPEVTQTPSHQVTQMGQEVILRCVPISNHLYFYWYRQILGQKVEFLVSFYNNEISEKSEIFDDQFSVERPDGSNFTLKIRSTKLEDSAMYFCASSDNSYSNQPQHFGDGTRLSIL.

The rearrangement joins TRBV5-6 to TRBJ2-6, with D possibly TRBD2 on 6 matching bases. Germline V gene sequence: CDR1 SGHDT, CDR2 YYEEEE. The germline V and J ends were trimmed by 6 bases and 1 base, with 11 bases remaining between them. The CDR3 consists of 15 residues. CDR3 DNA: TGTGCCAGCACCCGTGGAGGGTCTGGGGCCAACGTCCTGACTTTC. It is translated as CASTRGGSGANVLTF.

The chain has TRBV28 and TRBJ2-7, with a possible D match to TRBD2 (6 bases). Per germline, CDR1 MDHEN and CDR2 SYDVKM. The CDR3 totals 14 residues. Trimming left V 2 bases short and J 3 bases short, with 11 bases between. In DNA form, the CDR3 reads TGTGCCAGCAGTTTAGAGCTAGCGAACTACGAGCAGTACTTC. Encoded protein: CASSLELANYEQYF.